This T cell receptor (beta chain) derives from a study of T cell responses to AZD1222 COVID-19 vaccine. Germline CDR1 DFQATT, CDR2 SNEGSKA (reference sequence). The CDR3 sequence is 16 residues long. Between the trimmed V and J ends, which lost 3 bases and 0 bases, there was a span of 18 bases. Sequencing used immunoSEQ multiplex PCR; TCRdb keeps in-frame clones, though not all of them. The sample yields 250,000 to 300,000 clones, around 92% seen once. This TCR was sampled from an adult who received the AZD1222 COVID-19 vaccine. Sequenced material: peripheral blood, taken 28 days after the second AZD1222 dose. The V and J genes are TRBV20-1 and TRBJ2-7; tentative D call: TRBD1 (5 bases). The CDR3 nucleotides read TGCAGTGCTAGTGAGCCAAGGGGCAGGGTCTCCTACGAGCAGTACTTC. This gives the protein CSASEPRGRVSYEQYF.